This T cell receptor beta chain emerged from a study of CD8 T cells in Susac syndrome. Whole-study findings and limits: It was acknowledged in the study that its TCR sequencing and HLA analysis involved a relatively small number of individuals.

Reverse transcription of roughly 0.45 to 1 ug RNA used random hexamers. TCR beta CDR3 was amplified by immunoSEQ covering 54 Vbeta and 13 Jbeta. TCRdb reprocessed the immunoSEQ multiplex PCR reads via MiXCR and lists one record per CDR3 protein. The sample has 300,000 or so distinct CDR3 sequences, 90% to 95% seen once. CD8+ and CD4+ blood T cells underwent TCR beta sequencing. Through negative isolation, CD4+ and CD8+ T cells were obtained, while TEMRA cells were enriched using FACS. The length of the CDR3 is 15 residues. Germline CDR1 and CDR2: SGHVS and FQNEAQ. V dropped 1 base and J dropped 5 bases, with 11 bases sitting between them. This clonotype was counted only a few times. Its antigen remains unidentified.

This rearrangement joins TRBV7-8 to TRBJ2-2; D not certain. The TCR was taken from a human donor with multiple sclerosis. Sequencing was carried out using CD4+ T cells from PBMCs. In DNA, the CDR3 is TGTGCCAGCAGCTTAGTCAGTCTCCCTACCGGGGAGCTGTTTTTT. It is translated as CASSLVSLPTGELFF.